This T cell receptor beta chain stems from a study of blood T cell repertoires in COVID-19. For the study at large: Sites in the United States, Italy and Spain provided acute and convalescent COVID-19 samples.

Authors' methods: Using reference gene primer amplification, nucleated cell counts were estimated. Method: immunoSEQ multiplex PCR; TCRdb's copy keeps in-frame clones and lacks some. V, J and clone size reflect that table, while D and trimming were determined from the DNA. The sample contains 100,000 to 150,000 clones, around four fifths of which appear only once. The specimen was peripheral blood. This receptor was taken from a man aged 60-69 years with acute or convalescent COVID-19.

CDR3 nucleotides: TGTGCCAGTAGTACTAGCCGGGACAGGAACGATCAGCCCCAGCATTTT. Its translation: CASSTSRDRNDQPQHF. This rearrangement joins TRBV19 to TRBJ1-5; TRBD1 agrees at 8 bases. J gave up 5 bases and V 4 bases, and 10 bases lay outside the gene matches. This CDR3 is built from 16 residues. Germline V gene data show CDR1 as LNHDA and CDR2 as SQIVND (reference sequence).